The 32 T cell receptor beta chains below were found in one sample sequenced in a study of radiation and T cells in renal cell carcinoma. Time point of the sample: blood 2 weeks post-SBRT. Treatment meaning: 15 Gy SBRT to primary tumor, nephrectomy 4 weeks later. Profiling relied on immunoSEQ multiplex PCR, and the TCRdb table lists in-frame clones only, not all of them. The sample yields some 58,000 clones, around 81% seen once. Sequences were derived from blood, sampled from a patient whose treatment included radiotherapy and nephrectomy. The receptors shown here come from a man in his 60s with renal cell carcinoma.

V gene TRBV19 combines with J gene TRBJ2-3; unclear D gene. Germline V gene sequence: CDR1 LNHDA, CDR2 SQIVND (reference sequence). Trimming took off 10 bases at V and 0 bases at J, with 8 bases between the two ends. The CDR3 is 12 residues long. DNA for the CDR3: TGTGCCACCGCCTTGAGCACAGATACGCAGTATTTT. It is translated as CATALSTDTQYF.

The chain is built from TRBV11-2 and TRBJ1-1; perhaps TRBD1 as D (5 bases). Germline-derived CDR1 and CDR2 are SGHAT and FQNNGV. Trimming removed 3 bases at V and 1 base at J, with 9 bases between. This CDR3 is built from 14 residues. CDR3 amino acids: CASSLGPGNTEAFF. The CDR3 bases are TGTGCCAGCAGCTTGGGGCCGGGGAACACTGAAGCTTTCTTT.

The CDR3 DNA reads TGTGCCAGCACAAAAGCGGGAGGGGCCCTCCATCGATACGAGCAGTACGTC. This codes for CASTKAGGALHRYEQYV. The chain uses TRBV21-1 and TRBJ2-7; no check of the table's D call, TRBD2, against the DNA was made. TRBV21-1 has pseudogene status. The CDR3 totals 17 residues.

The genes are TRBV6-4 and TRBJ1-2, with 9 bases fitting TRBD1. This CDR3 contains 14 residues. From germline, CDR1 is MRHNA and CDR2 SNTAGT. V was pared by 5 bases and J by 8 bases, with 9 bases of the junction left unmatched. This CDR3 reads CASSHHRGRIGYTF. Written as DNA, the CDR3 is TGTGCCAGCAGTCACCACAGGGGGCGGATAGGCTACACCTTC.

As regards this clone: A read error may account for a junction end that differs from germline. This chain joins TRBV11-2 and TRBJ1-2; perhaps TRBD1 as D (5 bases). CDR3 size: 14 residues. CDR1 is SGHAT, CDR2 FQNNGV, per germline. The CDR3 spells CASSNPMAGPSLSF. CDR3 nucleotides: TGTGCCAGCAGCAACCCGATGGCAGGGCCCTCTCTCAGCTTC.

The chain links TRBV30 to TRBJ2-1, with D possibly being TRBD1 (6 bases). Looked up from germline, CDR1 is GTSNPN and CDR2 is SVGIG (reference sequence). V was cut by 4 bases and J by 7 bases, with 14 bases left in between. The length of the CDR3 is 13 residues. In DNA, the CDR3 is TGTGCCTGGAATGGGGGCTCAGGGAATGAGCAGTTCTTC. Translation: CAWNGGSGNEQFF. Complete variable domain (other parts from reference TRBV30 and TRBJ2-1): SQTIHQWPATLVQPVGSPLSLECTVEGTSNPNLYWYRQAAGRGLQLLFYSVGIGQISSEVPQNLSASRPQDRQFILSSKKLLLSDSGFYLCAWNGGSGNEQFFGPGTRLTVL.

The chain links TRBV27 to TRBJ2-7, with 7 bases identical to TRBD2. With 7 bases clipped from V and 2 bases from J, the junction kept 23 bases outside the gene matches. CDR1 and CDR2 (germline): MNHEY, SMNVEV (reference sequence). CDR3 size: 19 residues. The CDR3 nucleotides are TGTGCCAGCACAGCCCGGGCCCGATTCGTCTCGGGAGGACCCTACGAGCAGTACGTC. It specifies CASTARARFVSGGPYEQYV.

The gene calls are TRBV10-1 and TRBJ2-2; 11 bases map to TRBD1. Germline CDR1 is WNHNN and CDR2 is SYGVQD (reference sequence). Unmatched junction bases numbered 9, after V lost 6 bases and J lost 6 bases. The CDR3 is 16 residues long. DNA for the CDR3: TGCGCCAGCAGCGCTATCGGGACAGGGGGATCCGGGGAGCTGTTTTTT. It yields the protein CASSAIGTGGSGELFF.

V gene TRBV30 combines with J gene TRBJ1-4, with D possibly TRBD1 on 6 matching bases. This CDR3 contains 13 residues. Germline V gene sequence: CDR1 GTSNPN, CDR2 SVGIG (reference sequence). V was cut by 5 bases and J by 7 bases, with 14 bases left in between. The CDR3 loop reads CAWETGTSEKLFF. The CDR3 DNA reads TGTGCCTGGGAAACAGGGACGTCTGAAAAACTGTTTTTT.

The genes are TRBV6-1 and TRBJ2-3, with D unresolved. V lost 4 bases and J lost 0, with 11 bases in between. The CDR3 contains 15 residues. Germline V CDR1 and CDR2: MNHNS, SASEGT. CDR3 DNA: TGTGCCAGCAGTGTGACAATTTATAGCACAGATACGCAGTATTTT. Amino acid sequence: CASSVTIYSTDTQYF.

In this sample, this clone turned up a few times. The chain combines TRBV7-8 with TRBJ2-5; 12 bases agree with TRBD1. This CDR3 is built from 16 residues. Trimming at V came to 3 bases and at J to 5 bases, leaving 7 bases not matched to a gene. Germline CDR1 is SGHVS and CDR2 is FQNEAQ. The DNA of the CDR3 is TGTGCCAGCAGCTTTACCGGGACAGGGGGCAGGGAGACCCAGTACTTC. This translates into CASSFTGTGGRETQYF.

CDR3 nucleotides: TGTGCCAGCAGTTACGATAATCGACAGGGGACCGGGGAGCTGTTTTTT. Translating it yields CASSYDNRQGTGELFF. V and J are TRBV6-5 and TRBJ2-2; 8 bases are a match to TRBD1. CDR3 length: 16 residues. Germline loops: CDR1 MNHEY, CDR2 SVGAGI. Trimming cost V 2 bases and J 5 bases; bases outside gene matches: 7.

This chain links TRBV5-1 with TRBJ1-1; 7 bases agree with TRBD1. CDR3 length: 15 residues. CDR1 is SGHRS and CDR2 is YFSETQ in the germline V gene. Trimming took 3 bases from V and 4 from J; bases not matched to a gene: 9. CDR3 nucleotide sequence: TGCGCCAGCAGCTGGATCGACAGGGAGGGCACTGAAGCTTTCTTT. Translated: CASSWIDREGTEAFF.

This sequence joins TRBV30 and TRBJ2-3; possible D gene TRBD2, 5 bases. CDR3 length: 15 amino acids. V was cut by 2 bases and J by 0 bases, with 12 bases left in between. The V gene's germline CDR1 is GTSNPN and CDR2 SVGIG (reference sequence). The CDR3 loop is CAWSPSGSSTDTQYF. CDR3 nucleotides: TGTGCCTGGAGTCCCTCGGGGAGTAGCACAGATACGCAGTATTTT. The whole variable domain, remainder taken from reference TRBV30 and TRBJ2-3, is SQTIHQWPATLVQPVGSPLSLECTVEGTSNPNLYWYRQAAGRGLQLLFYSVGIGQISSEVPQNLSASRPQDRQFILSSKKLLLSDSGFYLCAWSPSGSSTDTQYFGPGTRLTVL.

The chain links TRBV2 to TRBJ1-4; D remains unclear. The CDR3 loop spans 12 amino acids. V lost 7 bases and J 8 bases, leaving 11 bases between the germline ends. Per germline, CDR1 SNHLY and CDR2 FYNNEI. The CDR3 spells CASKVVTEKLFF. In nucleotides, the CDR3 is TGTGCCAGCAAGGTAGTAACGGAAAAACTGTTTTTT.

The chain uses TRBV7-2 and TRBJ2-4, with D unclear. CDR3 length: 13 amino acids. The germline V gene encodes CDR1 SGHTA and CDR2 FQGNSA. V was cut by 2 bases and J by 5 bases, with 7 bases left in between. Here the CDR3 DNA reads TGTGCCAGCAGCTTACGCGTAGAAAACATTCAGTACTTC. This translates into CASSLRVENIQYF.

V and J are TRBV14 and TRBJ2-7; D is uncertain. V lost 0 bases, J lost 4 bases, and 4 bases lay in between. This CDR3 spans 12 amino acids. Looked up from germline, CDR1 is SGHDN and CDR2 is FVKESK. The DNA of the CDR3 is TGTGCCAGCAGCCAAGACTTGTACGAGCAGTACGTC. This sequence encodes CASSQDLYEQYV.

V is TRBV4-1 and J is TRBJ1-1, with D possibly being TRBD1 (6 bases). V lost 0 bases, J lost 1 base, and 12 bases lay in between. Germline V gives CDR1 MGHRA, CDR2 YSYEKL. This CDR3 has 16 residues. The CDR3 region has the DNA TGCGCCAGCAGCCAAGACAGCGCAGGGGCGAACACTGAAGCTTTCTTT. This sequence encodes CASSQDSAGANTEAFF.

This chain uses TRBV5-4 with TRBJ2-3; possibly TRBD1 for D (6 bases). The V gene lost 3 bases and the J gene lost 1 base, with 15 bases spanning the gap. The germline gives CDR1 SGHNT, CDR2 YYREEE (reference sequence). The CDR3 loop spans 16 amino acids. This CDR3 is CASSSSDSFGTDTQYF. The CDR3 DNA sequence: TGTGCCAGCAGCTCATCGGACAGTTTCGGCACAGATACGCAGTATTTT.

The chain combines TRBV7-9 with TRBJ2-7; D possibly corresponds to TRBD1 (6 bases). The germline V gene encodes CDR1 SEHNR and CDR2 FQNEAQ (reference sequence). V was shortened by 2 bases and J by 3 bases, with 23 bases between the two germline ends. This CDR3 comprises 18 residues. CDR3 in amino acids: CASSLWGRLSRKGYEQYF. The CDR3 region has the DNA TGTGCCAGCAGCTTATGGGGGCGTCTCTCTCGCAAAGGCTACGAGCAGTACTTC.

This clone showed up just a few times. The chain is built from TRBV27 and TRBJ1-5, with TRBD1 matching over 7 bases. The CDR3 totals 14 residues. V shed 5 bases and J 4 bases; nucleotides not matched to a gene: 5. The germline V gene encodes CDR1 MNHEY and CDR2 SMNVEV (reference sequence). The CDR3 region is CASSLRDSNQPQHF. CDR3 nucleotide sequence: TGTGCCAGCAGTCTCCGGGACAGTAATCAGCCCCAGCATTTT.

The chain employs TRBV19 and TRBJ1-2; a possible D gene is TRBD1 (5 bases). This CDR3 region has 12 residues. Germline-derived CDR1 and CDR2 are LNHDA and SQIVND (reference sequence). Trimming pared 6 bases from V and 7 bases from J, leaving 12 bases between. The DNA of the CDR3 is TGTGCCAGTAGAGGGGCCCTCAGTGGCTACACCTTC. It yields the protein CASRGALSGYTF.

The gene calls are TRBV7-6 and TRBJ1-1; D is ambiguous. From germline, CDR1 is SGHVS and CDR2 FNYEAQ. V dropped 4 bases and J dropped 4 bases, with 19 bases sitting between them. The CDR3 contains 16 residues. CDR3 residues: CASSSGGGQWVTEAFF. The CDR3 DNA reads TGTGCCAGCAGCTCAGGCGGAGGTCAATGGGTCACTGAAGCTTTCTTT.

The chain couples TRBV7-3 to TRBJ1-1; D remains ambiguous. The V gene's germline CDR1 is SGHTA and CDR2 FQGTGA. Between the trimmed V and J ends, which lost 1 base and 0 bases, there was a span of 12 bases. This CDR3 is built from 16 residues. The chain's CDR3 is CASSLMGLGMNTEAFF. The CDR3 DNA follows: TGTGCCAGCAGCTTAATGGGGTTGGGAATGAACACTGAAGCTTTCTTT.

V gene TRBV15 combines with J gene TRBJ2-7, with a tentative D call TRBD1 (6 bases). Germline values: CDR1 LNHNV, CDR2 YYDKDF (reference sequence). This CDR3 has 14 residues. The V end lost 4 bases, the J end lost 4 bases, and 14 bases lay between the germline ends. In DNA form, the CDR3 reads TGTGCCACCAGCAAAGGATCAGGGGAATACGAGCAGTACGTC. Protein: CATSKGSGEYEQYV.

The V and J genes are TRBV1 and TRBJ2-7; the table's D call, TRBD1, has no DNA check behind it. TRBV1 is designated a pseudogene. This CDR3 spans 13 amino acids. The CDR3 bases are TGCACCAAACACGGACAGATCTCCTACGAGCAGTACGTC. Protein: CTKHGQISYEQYV.

The J gene is TRBJ2-1, the V gene TRBV5-4, with D perhaps TRBD1 (6 bases). V was pared by 6 bases and J by 4 bases, with 17 bases between. In germline, CDR1 is SGHNT, CDR2 YYREEE (reference sequence). This CDR3 comprises 15 residues. The CDR3 DNA follows: TGTGCCAGCACCTCAGGGGAGATCCCTTACAATGAGCAGTTCTTC. It translates to CASTSGEIPYNEQFF.

The chain uses TRBV12-5 and TRBJ1-2; D is possibly TRBD1 (5 bases). The ends were cut back, 7 bases at V and 8 bases at J, with 23 bases in the middle. The CDR3 totals 15 residues. The V gene's germline CDR1 is LGHNT and CDR2 FRNRAP. CDR3 in DNA: TGTGCTAGTGCCCCCAATCAGGGACTGGGTGACGGCTACACCTTC. Translation: CASAPNQGLGDGYTF.

V is TRBV29-1 and J is TRBJ1-2, with TRBD1 identical over 8 bases. V shed 7 bases, J shed 3 bases, and the junction held 4 bases outside the gene matches. The CDR3 length is 12 residues. The V gene's germline CDR1 is SQVTM and CDR2 ANQGSEA. CDR3 nucleotides: TGCAGCGGCCAGACAGGGGACTATGGCTACACCTTC. Protein product: CSGQTGDYGYTF.

This clone has a single count. The chain recombines TRBV30 with TRBJ1-3; D might be TRBD1 (5 bases). V lost 3 bases, J lost 4 bases, and 10 bases lay in between. Germline V lookup: CDR1 GTSNPN, CDR2 SVGIG (reference sequence). The CDR3 has 13 residues. The CDR3 DNA is TGTGCCTGGAGACAGGTGGCAGGAAACACCATATATTTT. It specifies CAWRQVAGNTIYF.

This chain uses TRBV7-2 with TRBJ2-3; TRBD1 might be the D (6 bases). CDR1 SGHTA and CDR2 FQGNSA come from the germline V gene. Trimming stripped 5 bases from V and 0 bases from J, with 15 bases between. The length of the CDR3 is 16 residues. CDR3 protein: CASSERGGPSTDTQYF. In DNA, the CDR3 is TGTGCCAGCAGCGAGAGAGGGGGTCCTAGCACAGATACGCAGTATTTT.

V and J are TRBV5-5 and TRBJ1-4, with TRBD1 matching over 7 bases. With V trimmed by 0 bases and J by 7 bases, 6 bases remained unmatched. This CDR3 is 15 amino acids long. CDR1 is SGHKS and CDR2 is YYEKEE in the germline V gene (reference sequence). CDR3 sequence (DNA): TGTGCCAGCAGCTTGGGCAGGGGGTTCGGTGAAAAACTGTTTTTT. Protein sequence: CASSLGRGFGEKLFF.